This passage covers 2 T cell receptor beta chains from one sample sequenced in a study of a mutant IDH1 vaccine in newly diagnosed glioma. The table came from immunoSEQ multiplex PCR; TCRdb's copy has only in-frame clones and leaves some out. The sample comprises about 74,000 clones, 70% to 90% of which are singletons, and about 2% rests with the top ten. No cognate antigen is known for these TCRs. Time point specified: week 35, safety follow-up. Doses comprised 300 ug of mutant IDH1 20-mer peptide each, plus topical imiquimod. The sequenced sample was PBMCs, obtained from a glioma patient whose treatment included an IDH1 peptide vaccine. These receptors all stem from a young man with glioma.

CDR3 DNA sequence: TGTGCCAGCAGCGTAGAGGAACGGGGGGGTCCCTACGAGCAGTACTTC. Translating it yields CASSVEERGGPYEQYF. The chain carries TRBV9 and TRBJ2-7, with 8 bases that match TRBD2. V trimming: 0 bases; J trimming: 2 bases; junction bases outside the gene matches: 7. This CDR3 region has 16 residues. Germline V CDR1 and CDR2: SGDLS, YYNGEE.

The chain is built from TRBV19 and TRBJ2-1, with 8 bases matching TRBD2. The CDR3 is 15 residues long. V lost 4 bases and J lost 2; bases outside the gene matches: 4. CDR1 and CDR2 from the germline V gene are LNHDA and SQIVND (reference sequence). CDR3 sequence (DNA): TGTGCCAGTAGTAGGCGGGAGGAGACCTACAATGAGCAGTTCTTC. Amino acid sequence: CASSRREETYNEQFF.